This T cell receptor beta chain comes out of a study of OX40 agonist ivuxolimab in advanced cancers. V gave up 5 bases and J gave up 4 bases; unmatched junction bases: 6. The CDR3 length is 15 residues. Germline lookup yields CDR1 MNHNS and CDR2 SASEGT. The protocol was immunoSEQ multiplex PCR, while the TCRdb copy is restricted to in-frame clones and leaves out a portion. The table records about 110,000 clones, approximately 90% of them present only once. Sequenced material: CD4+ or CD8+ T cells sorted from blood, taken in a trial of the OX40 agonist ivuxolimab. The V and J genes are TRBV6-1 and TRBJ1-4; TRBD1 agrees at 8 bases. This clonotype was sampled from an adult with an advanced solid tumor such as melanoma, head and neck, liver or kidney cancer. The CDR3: CASSPRTGSNEKLFF. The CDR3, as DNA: TGTGCCAGCAGTCCCCGGACAGGGAGTAATGAAAAACTGTTTTTT.